Listed below are T cell receptor beta chains from one sample, sequenced in a study of cytomegalovirus exposure and HLA in healthy donors. Only in-frame clones appear in the TCRdb table, and some are missing; sequencing was by immunoSEQ multiplex PCR. The sample yields 95,000 to 110,000 clones, of which the top ten take up less than 4.5%. The material sequenced was PBMCs. Every receptor here comes from a man aged 35 to 55 in good health and CMV-seronegative. Each CDR3 is given with its conserved first and last residue. A D gene is named only where the DNA matches it firmly.

TRBJ2-7 | - | TRBV5-5 | CASSLRSRSWDEQYF | TGTGCCAGCAGCTTAAGGTCTCGGAGCTGGGACGAGCAGTACTTC
TRBJ2-7 | - | TRBV18 | CASSQNPDRPLNEQYF | TGTGCCAGCTCACAAAACCCCGACAGGCCTTTGAACGAGCAGTACTTC
TRBJ2-1 | - | TRBV4-2 | CASSQEWAGWHPNNEQFF | TGTGCCAGCAGCCAAGAGTGGGCGGGGTGGCACCCAAACAATGAGCAGTTCTTC
TRBJ2-1 | TRBD2 | TRBV19 | CASSIQAGGPSEQFF | TGTGCCAGTAGTATTCAAGCGGGAGGGCCGAGTGAGCAGTTCTTC
TRBJ2-7 | TRBD2 | TRBV11-2 | CASSLTSGSSYEQYF | TGTGCCAGCAGCTTGACTAGCGGGAGCTCCTACGAGCAGTACTTC
TRBJ2-7 | - | TRBV6-5 | CASSPFGQPTYEQYF | TGTGCCAGCAGTCCCTTTGGGCAGCCCACCTACGAGCAGTACTTC
TRBJ1-2 | - | TRBV5-1 | CASSLETGTGYGYTF | TGCGCCAGCAGCTTGGAAACAGGCACAGGCTATGGCTACACCTTC
TRBJ2-1 | TRBD1 | TRBV5-1 | CASSPGQVQSYNEQFF | TGCGCCAGCAGCCCCGGACAGGTGCAATCCTACAATGAGCAGTTCTTC
TRBJ1-6 | - | TRBV5-4 | CASSGGGPLHF | TGTGCCAGCAGCGGCGGGGGCCCCCTCCACTTT
TRBJ2-1 | TRBD2 | TRBV6-5 | CASSYHGLAGDNEQFF | TGTGCCAGCAGTTACCATGGACTAGCGGGGGACAATGAGCAGTTCTTC
TRBJ2-7 | TRBD1 | TRBV5-6 | CASRGQGAGYEQYF | TGTGCCAGCCGGGGACAGGGGGCTGGCTACGAGCAGTACTTC
TRBJ1-5 | - | TRBV28 | CASTSPSGLSNQPQHF | TGTGCCAGCACTTCCCCCTCAGGGCTCAGCAATCAGCCCCAGCATTTT
TRBJ2-1 | TRBD1 | TRBV5-1 | CASSLYGQAYNEQFF | TGCGCCAGCAGCTTGTATGGACAGGCCTACAATGAGCAGTTCTTC
TRBJ1-1 | TRBD1 | TRBV18 | CASSPTGLEAFF | TGTGCCAGCTCACCGACAGGGCTTGAAGCTTTCTTT
TRBJ2-4 | - | TRBV7-8 | CASSPRERKNIQYF | TGTGCCAGCAGCCCAAGGGAGAGAAAAAATATTCAGTACTTC
TRBJ2-2 | - | TRBV14 | CASSLHPAGLATGELFF | TGTGCCAGCAGCCTCCACCCGGCTGGTTTAGCCACCGGGGAGCTGTTTTTT
TRBJ1-2 | TRBD1 | TRBV6-5 | CASRPTGGQGYTF | TGTGCCAGCAGGCCAACAGGGGGCCAGGGCTACACCTTC
TRBJ2-7 | - | TRBV28 | CENPGAYYEQYF | TGTGAGAACCCAGGGGCCTATTACGAGCAGTACTTC
TRBJ2-5 | TRBD1 | TRBV28 | CASGTDRGLETQYF | TGTGCCAGCGGGACGGACAGGGGGTTAGAGACCCAGTACTTC
TRBJ2-7 | - | TRBV30 | CAFSHGEQYF | TGTGCCTTCTCCCACGGGGAGCAGTACTTC
TRBJ2-7 | - | TRBV6-1 | CAISPSPAYEQYF | TGTGCCATTTCCCCGTCCCCAGCCTACGAGCAGTACTTC
TRBJ2-7 | - | TRBV15 | CATSRGSRFLYEQYF | TGTGCCACCAGCAGAGGGTCCAGGTTTCTGTACGAGCAGTACTTC
TRBJ2-7 | - | TRBV27 | CASSHPLRYEQYF | TGTGCCAGCAGTCACCCCTTGAGGTACGAGCAGTACTTC
TRBJ2-1 | TRBD2 | TRBV5-4 | CASSSSGGYNEQFF | TGTGCCAGCAGCTCGAGCGGGGGCTACAATGAGCAGTTCTTC
TRBJ2-1 | - | TRBV28 | CASSPGQTYNEQFF | TGTGCCAGCAGTCCCGGACAGACTTACAATGAGCAGTTCTTC